This T cell receptor beta chain was identified in a study of blood T cell repertoires in COVID-19. Study as a whole: The United States, Italy and Spain supplied acute and convalescent COVID-19 samples. In each case, the material was cDNA or gDNA derived from T cells, B-cell-depleted T cells, or PBMCs.

Authors' analysis steps: Researchers report that nucleated cell counts were estimated from reference gene primer amplification. Clones were sequenced by immunoSEQ multiplex PCR, and TCRdb holds only the in-frame ones, with some missing. V, J and clone size are those of that table, while D and trimming were read from the DNA. Here the sample spans about 180,000 clones, 65% to 90% being singletons. The V gene's germline CDR1 is SGHTA and CDR2 FQGNSA. The V segment lost 4 bases and the J segment 4 bases; nucleotides outside the gene matches: 7. There are 16 residues in the CDR3. This sequence joins TRBV7-2 and TRBJ2-7, with 13 bases identical to TRBD2. This TCR was recovered from a human donor in a cohort sampled during active COVID-19. Specimen: peripheral blood. CDR3 protein: CASSSHPGLAGYEQYF. The CDR3 nucleotides read TGTGCCAGCAGCTCGCACCCGGGACTAGCGGGGTACGAGCAGTACTTC.